These 20 T cell receptor beta chains were sequenced from one sample in a study of blood T cell repertoires in COVID-19. The protocol was immunoSEQ multiplex PCR, while the TCRdb copy is restricted to in-frame clones and leaves out a portion. This sample yields tens of thousands of clones, of which roughly 90% are seen a single time; 2.5% to 3.5% belongs to the top ten. The specimen was peripheral blood. These receptors were obtained from a man aged 45 to 65 with COVID-19, enrolled during active disease.

This chain links TRBV7-2 with TRBJ1-5; D might be TRBD1 (5 bases). Germline assignment: CDR1 SGHTA and CDR2 FQGNSA. The germline V and J ends were trimmed by 2 bases and 4 bases, with 12 bases remaining between them. The CDR3 is 15 amino acids. CDR3 DNA: TGTGCCAGCAGCTTAATAGTCAGGGATAATCAGCCCCAGCATTTT. It yields the protein CASSLIVRDNQPQHF.

The V call is TRBV5-1, the J call TRBJ1-1; TRBD1 agrees at 9 bases. The length of the CDR3 is 16 residues. The trim removed 5 bases at V and 5 bases at J, leaving 13 bases unmatched. In germline, CDR1 is SGHRS, CDR2 YFSETQ. The CDR3 region is CASSQNAGQGRTEAFF. CDR3 sequence (DNA): TGCGCCAGCAGTCAAAACGCTGGACAGGGGAGGACTGAAGCTTTCTTT.

The chain has TRBV6-1 and TRBJ2-1; the match to TRBD2 covers 7 bases. The CDR3 contains 12 residues. Trimming cost V 2 bases and J 12 bases; bases outside gene matches: 4. From germline, CDR1 is MNHNS and CDR2 SASEGT. The CDR3 loop reads CASSELAAPQFF. As DNA, the CDR3 is TGTGCCAGCAGTGAACTAGCGGCACCGCAGTTCTTC.

This clone has a handful of counts. The chain links TRBV6-5 to TRBJ2-7, with no clear D. The V gene's germline CDR1 is MNHEY and CDR2 SVGAGI. The CDR3 is 14 amino acids. Trimming shortened V by 2 bases and J by 2 bases, and 10 bases separated the two germline ends. CDR3 DNA: TGTGCCAGCAGTTACGCGGCCGGCACCTACGAGCAGTACTTC. This encodes CASSYAAGTYEQYF.

The genes are TRBV4-2 and TRBJ1-2, with 7 bases matching TRBD1. There are 15 residues in the CDR3. V shed 1 base, J shed 2 bases, and the junction held 4 bases outside the gene matches. CDR1 and CDR2 (germline): LGHNA, YNFKEQ. The CDR3 DNA reads as TGTGCCAGCAGCCAAGCCCGGACAGGCAACTATGGCTACACCTTC. Residues: CASSQARTGNYGYTF.

V and J are TRBV18 and TRBJ2-1, with 12 bases lining up with TRBD2. J was trimmed by 7 bases and V by 2 bases; bases with no gene match: 3. The germline CDR1 and CDR2 sequences are KGHSH and LQKENI. There are 15 residues in the CDR3. CDR3 sequence reads: CASSPELAGGNEQFF. The CDR3 nucleotides are TGTGCCAGCTCACCAGAACTAGCGGGGGGTAATGAGCAGTTCTTC.

The genes are TRBV10-1 and TRBJ1-5, with 9 bases that match TRBD1. Germline values: CDR1 WNHNN, CDR2 SYGVQD (reference sequence). Trimming cost V 3 bases and J 3 bases; bases outside gene matches: 12. CDR3 length equals 18 residues. The CDR3 DNA is TGCGCCAGCAGTGAAATTCATGGAGGGACAGGGAACAATCAGCCCCAGCATTTT. Residues: CASSEIHGGTGNNQPQHF.

V and J are TRBV5-3 and TRBJ1-4, with 9 bases fitting TRBD1. Being an ORF, TRBV5-3 has a function that is uncertain. CDR3 size: 17 residues. Trimming at V came to 4 bases and at J to 4 bases, leaving 11 bases not matched to a gene. In DNA form, the CDR3 reads TGTGCCAGAAGCAAATACAGGGGGCAGGATGGTAATGAAAAACTGTTTTTT. It is translated as CARSKYRGQDGNEKLFF.

V and J are TRBV18 and TRBJ2-3, with TRBD1 as a possible D gene (5 bases). Germline CDR1 and CDR2: KGHSH and LQKENI. Trimming pared 5 bases from V and 0 bases from J, leaving 15 bases between. This CDR3 region has 16 residues. The CDR3 coding sequence is TGTGCCAGCTCAAAGATGCAGGGAAGCAGCACAGATACGCAGTATTTT. This encodes CASSKMQGSSTDTQYF.

To note about this clone: Other DNA sequences within the sample encode an identical CDR3. This chain uses TRBV3-1 (or the pseudogene TRBV3-2) with TRBJ1-1, with 7 bases aligning to TRBD1. The CDR3 spans 13 residues. V was pared by 4 bases and J by 1 base, with 0 bases of the junction left unmatched. The germline V gene has CDR1 LGHDT and CDR2 YNNKEL (reference sequence). CDR3 nucleotide sequence: TGTGCCAGCAGCCGGACAGGGAACACTGAAGCTTTCTTT. Translating gives CASSRTGNTEAFF.

This chain links TRBV5-1 with TRBJ2-1, with 9 bases matching TRBD2. Germline V gene data show CDR1 as SGHRS and CDR2 as YFSETQ. With V trimmed by 4 bases and J by 3 bases, 8 bases remained unmatched. The CDR3 runs to 16 residues. The CDR3: CASSQRASGNYNEQFF. CDR3 sequence (DNA): TGCGCCAGCAGCCAAAGGGCTAGCGGGAACTACAATGAGCAGTTCTTC. The whole variable domain, remainder taken from reference TRBV5-1 and TRBJ2-1, is KAGVTQTPRYLIKTRGQQVTLSCSPISGHRSVSWYQQTPGQGLQFLFEYFSETQRNKGNFPGRFSGRQFSNSRSEMNVSTLELGDSALYLCASSQRASGNYNEQFFGPGTRLTVL.

The chain joins TRBV5-4 to TRBJ2-2, with 8 bases aligning to TRBD1. Trimming removed 0 bases from V and 6 bases from J; junction bases left unmatched: 4. The CDR3 runs 15 residues. Germline assignment: CDR1 SGHNT and CDR2 YYREEE (reference sequence). This CDR3 is CASSLVGTGAGELFF. The CDR3, as DNA: TGTGCCAGCAGCTTGGTTGGGACAGGAGCCGGGGAGCTGTTTTTT.

This chain connects TRBV7-9 to TRBJ1-4; no firm D call. Germline loops: CDR1 SEHNR, CDR2 FQNEAQ (reference sequence). The CDR3 runs 15 residues. Trimming took 1 base from V and 4 from J, leaving 10 bases between them. The CDR3 here is CASSLDSGYNEKLFF. As DNA, the CDR3 is TGTGCCAGCAGCTTAGACTCCGGGTATAATGAAAAACTGTTTTTT.

CDR3 DNA sequence: TGTGCCAGCAGTCTGGACAAGGGGCCCCAGCATTTT. As protein: CASSLDKGPQHF. The rearrangement joins TRBV5-4 to TRBJ1-5; D may be TRBD1 (5 bases). The CDR3 runs 12 residues. Germline V gene sequence: CDR1 SGHNT, CDR2 YYREEE (reference sequence). Between the trimmed V and J ends, which lost 5 bases and 9 bases, there was a span of 12 bases.

This chain joins TRBV24-1 and TRBJ2-2; D is uncertain. The CDR3 is 15 amino acids. The V end lost 7 bases, the J end lost 1 base, and 12 bases lay between the germline ends. Germline-derived CDR1 and CDR2 are KGHDR and SFDVKD. CDR3 sequence: CATSRSSRNTGELFF. The CDR3 bases are TGTGCCACCAGCCGGAGTTCCAGGAACACCGGGGAGCTGTTTTTT.

V and J are TRBV5-1 and TRBJ2-3, with 9 bases fitting TRBD2. In germline, CDR1 is SGHRS, CDR2 YFSETQ. V lost 0 bases and J lost 3; bases outside the gene matches: 5. The CDR3 has 16 amino acids. CDR3 in amino acids: CASSLATSGGTDTQYF. CDR3 DNA sequence: TGCGCCAGCAGCTTGGCGACGAGCGGGGGGACAGATACGCAGTATTTT.

The chain uses TRBV15 and TRBJ1-5; TRBD1 aligns across 7 bases. V was pared by 1 base and J by 6 bases, with 9 bases of the junction left unmatched. Germline V lookup: CDR1 LNHNV, CDR2 YYDKDF (reference sequence). The CDR3 is 16 amino acids. The CDR3 coding sequence is TGTGCCACCAGCAGAGGACGGACAGGTCTCGGTCAGCCCCAGCATTTT. Its protein product is CATSRGRTGLGQPQHF.

The gene calls are TRBV5-1 and TRBJ1-2; tentative D call: TRBD1 (6 bases). The CDR3 consists of 13 residues. Germline CDR1 and CDR2: SGHRS and YFSETQ. Between the trimmed V and J ends, which lost 1 base and 5 bases, there was a span of 9 bases. CDR3 DNA sequence: TGCGCCAGCAGCTTGCGGGACATGTATGGCTACACCTTC. It yields the protein CASSLRDMYGYTF.

This clone was observed a single time. The chain employs TRBV3-1 (or the pseudogene TRBV3-2) and TRBJ1-6; 8 positions match TRBD1. The trim removed 1 base at V and 5 bases at J, leaving 4 bases unmatched. The germline V gene has CDR1 LGHDT and CDR2 YNNKEL (reference sequence). The CDR3 covers 16 residues. The CDR3: CASSQGTGNHNSPLHF. DNA for the CDR3: TGTGCCAGCAGCCAAGGGACAGGGAACCATAATTCACCCCTCCACTTT.

The V call is TRBV5-6, the J call TRBJ2-5; 8 bases are a match to TRBD1. The CDR3 sequence is 13 residues long. V lost 7 bases, J lost 3 bases, and 5 bases stayed unmatched. Germline CDR1 reads SGHDT; CDR2 reads YYEEEE. CDR3 nucleotides: TGTGCCAGCGAGGACAGGGCAAAAGAGACCCAGTACTTC. Its protein is CASEDRAKETQYF.